This record concerns one T cell receptor (beta chain) sequence. Produced via immunoSEQ multiplex PCR; TCRdb's table is partial and in-frame only. Of more than 200,000 clones listed, 65% to 70% were seen once; the top ten hold 11%. This sample was included in a study of shared clonotypes between healthy human individuals. This CDR3 is built from 17 residues. After removal of 4 bases from V and 1 base from J, the junction contained 12 bases not matched to a gene. From germline, CDR1 is SGHNT and CDR2 YENEEA. This rearrangement joins TRBV11-3 to TRBJ2-7, with TRBD1 identical over 8 bases. Material for sequencing was memory CD4+ T cells sorted from blood. Subset defined: CD45RA-negative fraction. This clonotype originated in a man under 40 in good health. The CDR3 sequence: CASSSLLDRVTSYEQYF. DNA of the CDR3: TGTGCCAGCAGCTCTCTCTTGGACAGGGTCACATCCTACGAGCAGTACTTC.